This T cell receptor (beta chain) was captured by sequencing in a study of T cells in Graves' hyperthyroidism and ophthalmopathy. RNA transcripts gave rise to amplified TCR beta CDR3 regions. A first-round RT-PCR of the TCR CDR3 used the HTBI primer set. TCRdb used MiXCR to reprocess the multiplex PCR reads, holding one entry per CDR3 protein. The table lists roughly 350,000 distinct CDR3 sequences, roughly 14% of them singletons. This clonotype came up many times. Germline CDR1 reads SGHTA; CDR2 reads FQGNSA. This CDR3 region has 15 residues. The J segment lost 3 bases and the V segment lost 2 bases, leaving 3 bases of the junction unmatched.

Sequenced: blood. The receptor comes from a woman in her twenties or thirties with Graves' hyperthyroidism. J is TRBJ2-4 and V is TRBV7-2; 8 nucleotides line up with TRBD2. The CDR3 nucleotides read TGTGCCAGCAGCTTAACTAGCGGATTCAAAAACATTCAGTACTTC. Encoded protein: CASSLTSGFKNIQYF. The whole variable domain, filled in from reference TRBV7-2 and TRBJ2-4, reads GAGVSQSPSNKVTEKGKDVELRCDPISGHTALYWYRQSLGQGLEFLIYFQGNSAPDKSGLPSDRFSAERTGGSVSTLTIQRTQQEDSAVYLCASSLTSGFKNIQYFGAGTRLSVL.